This T cell receptor (beta chain) was recorded in a study of cytomegalovirus exposure and HLA in healthy donors. Overall study findings and caveats: The authors judged a highly shared variant cluster likely a sequencing artifact. TCR beta sequences reportedly predicted most subjects' HLA-A and HLA-B alleles accurately.

Primers: 60 Vbeta forward and 13 Jbeta reverse. Profiling relied on immunoSEQ multiplex PCR, and the TCRdb table lists in-frame clones only, not all of them. The sample comprises approximately 210,000 clones, around 87% of which are singletons, and roughly 1.8% rests with the top ten. There are 14 residues in the CDR3. Germline V gene lookup returns CDR1 SEHNR and CDR2 FQNEAQ (reference sequence). The J segment lost 10 bases and the V segment lost 5 bases, leaving 9 bases of the junction unmatched. With regard to this clone: The target antigen is unknown.

Sequencing used PBMCs. The receptor was derived from a woman aged 18-29 years in good health and CMV-seronegative. The chain joins TRBV7-9 to TRBJ2-1, with 9 bases fitting TRBD2. The CDR3 loop reads CASSIAASGTEQFF. In DNA form, the CDR3 reads TGTGCCAGCAGCATCGCCGCTAGCGGGACGGAGCAGTTCTTC.